These T cell receptor beta chains were read from a single sample in a study of graft-versus-host responses after intestinal transplantation. Repertoires were generated with immunoSEQ multiplex PCR, while TCRdb's copy carries only in-frame clones and drops some. This sample has about 39,000 clones; over 90% occur once, and the top ten carry roughly 0.22%. These receptors have no identified antigens. The sample in question was unstimulated CD8+ T cells sorted from spleen or lymph node cells, obtained before transplant. The source is a human donor who was the organ donor for an intestinal transplant. Both conserved end residues are part of each CDR3. The listing skips clone size in some rows; elsewhere it reads once, few, many or a size class.

TRBV2	TRBJ2-1	-	CASSERGGYNEQFF
TRBV27	TRBJ2-2	-	CASSLSGQGATGELFF
TRBV29-1	TRBJ1-1	-	CSVEVVQAGIANTEAFF
TRBV19	TRBJ2-1	-	CASSTDNYNEQFF
TRBV10-2	TRBJ2-3	-	CASSKDRLKDTQYF
TRBV4-1	TRBJ1-5	-	CASSQDPGSDSGNQPQHF
TRBV4-1	TRBJ1-1	-	CASSQARVTEAFF
TRBV9	TRBJ2-1	once	CASSAGQEQFF
TRBV27	TRBJ1-6	-	CASSLRGVLGVNSPLHF
TRBV4-3	TRBJ1-1	-	CASSQDTPGDTEAFF
TRBV7-9	TRBJ1-2	-	CASSSGQANYTF
TRBV27	TRBJ2-1	-	CASSLYPERWEGGGNEQFF
TRBV15	TRBJ2-1	-	CATSRDAGTAKEQFF
TRBV11-1	TRBJ2-5	-	CASSLGTPLETQYF
TRBV9	TRBJ1-1	once	CASSSLKKRTENTEAFF
TRBV28	TRBJ2-7	once	CASRGYEQYF
TRBV5-4	TRBJ1-2	-	CASSLGITGGNYGYTF